This T cell receptor (beta chain) was sequenced in a study of CD8 T cells in ankylosing spondylitis. The CDR3 has 13 residues. V was trimmed by 8 bases and J by 4 bases, leaving 14 bases between them. Germline CDR1 LGHDT, CDR2 YNNKEL (reference sequence). TCRdb ran MiXCR on the 5' RACE reads and lists one entry per CDR3 protein. The profile covers a few hundred thousand distinct CDR3 sequences, with less than 25% appearing a single time and around 3.2% taken by the ten largest. This rearrangement joins TRBV3-1 to TRBJ2-5; no firm D call. The TCR comes from a female donor with ankylosing spondylitis or in good health (not recorded which). Material for sequencing was blood, either unsorted or a sorted T cell fraction (not recorded which). The CDR3 sequence: CASVGGWGETQYF. The CDR3 DNA follows: TGTGCCAGCGTAGGTGGTTGGGGAGAGACCCAGTACTTC.